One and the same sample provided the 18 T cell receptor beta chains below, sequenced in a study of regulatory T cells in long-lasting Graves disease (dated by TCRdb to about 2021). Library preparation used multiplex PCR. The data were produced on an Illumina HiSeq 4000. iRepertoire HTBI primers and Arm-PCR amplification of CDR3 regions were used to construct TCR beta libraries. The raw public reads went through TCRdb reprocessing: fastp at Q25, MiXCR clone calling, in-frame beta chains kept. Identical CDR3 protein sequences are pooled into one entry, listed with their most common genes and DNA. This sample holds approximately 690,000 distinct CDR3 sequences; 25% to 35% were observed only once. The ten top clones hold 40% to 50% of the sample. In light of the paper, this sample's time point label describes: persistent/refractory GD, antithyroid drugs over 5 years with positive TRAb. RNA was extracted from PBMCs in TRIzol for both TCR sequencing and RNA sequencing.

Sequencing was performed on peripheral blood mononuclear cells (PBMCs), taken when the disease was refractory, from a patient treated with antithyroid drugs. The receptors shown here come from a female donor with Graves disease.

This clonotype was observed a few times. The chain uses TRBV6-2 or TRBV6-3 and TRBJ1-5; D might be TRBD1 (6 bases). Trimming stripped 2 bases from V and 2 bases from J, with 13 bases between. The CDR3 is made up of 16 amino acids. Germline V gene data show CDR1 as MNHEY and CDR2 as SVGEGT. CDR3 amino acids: CASSYTNRAGNQPQHF. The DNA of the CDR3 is TGTGCCAGCAGTTACACGAACAGGGCTGGCAATCAGCCCCAGCATTTT.

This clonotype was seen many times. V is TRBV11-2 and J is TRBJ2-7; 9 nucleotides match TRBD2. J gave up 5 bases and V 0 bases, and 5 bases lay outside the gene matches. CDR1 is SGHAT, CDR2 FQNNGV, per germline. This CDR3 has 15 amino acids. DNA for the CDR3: TGTGCCAGCAGCTTAGAAGGTAGCGGGAGTAACGAGCAGTACTTC. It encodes CASSLEGSGSNEQYF.

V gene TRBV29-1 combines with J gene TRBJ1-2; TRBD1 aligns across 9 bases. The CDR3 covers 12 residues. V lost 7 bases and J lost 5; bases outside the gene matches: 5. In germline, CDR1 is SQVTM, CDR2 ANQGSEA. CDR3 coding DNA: TGCAGCGCGCGACAGGGGGAATATGGCTACACCTTC. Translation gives CSARQGEYGYTF. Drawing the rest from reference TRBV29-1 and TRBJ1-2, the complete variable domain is SAVISQKPSRDICQRGTSLTIQCQVDSQVTMMFWYRQQPGQSLTLIATANQGSEATYESGFVIDKFPISRPNLTFSTLTVSNMSPEDSSIYLCSARQGEYGYTFGSGTRLTVV.

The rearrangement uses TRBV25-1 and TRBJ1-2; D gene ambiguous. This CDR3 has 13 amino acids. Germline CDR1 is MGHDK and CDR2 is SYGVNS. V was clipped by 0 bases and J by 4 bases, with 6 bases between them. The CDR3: CASSEYAGYGYTF. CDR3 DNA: TGTGCCAGCAGTGAATATGCGGGCTATGGCTACACCTTC.

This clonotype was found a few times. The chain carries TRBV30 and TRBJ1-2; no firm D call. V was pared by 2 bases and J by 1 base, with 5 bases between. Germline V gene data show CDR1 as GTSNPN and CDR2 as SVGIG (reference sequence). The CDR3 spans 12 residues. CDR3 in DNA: TGTGCCTGGAGTCCCGATAACTATGGCTACACCTTC. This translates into CAWSPDNYGYTF.

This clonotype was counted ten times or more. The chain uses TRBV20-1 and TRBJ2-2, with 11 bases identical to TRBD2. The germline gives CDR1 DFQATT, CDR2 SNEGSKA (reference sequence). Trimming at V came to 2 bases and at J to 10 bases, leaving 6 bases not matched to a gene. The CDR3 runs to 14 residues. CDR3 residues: CSARLAGGPKELFF. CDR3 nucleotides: TGCAGTGCTAGATTAGCGGGAGGGCCGAAGGAGCTGTTTTTT.

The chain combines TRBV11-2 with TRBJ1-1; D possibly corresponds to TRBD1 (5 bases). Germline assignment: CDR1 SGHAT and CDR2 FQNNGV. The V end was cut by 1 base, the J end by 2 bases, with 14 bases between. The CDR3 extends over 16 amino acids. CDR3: CASSLVPGRVNTEAFF. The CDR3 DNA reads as TGTGCCAGCAGCTTAGTTCCGGGCAGGGTCAACACTGAAGCTTTCTTT.

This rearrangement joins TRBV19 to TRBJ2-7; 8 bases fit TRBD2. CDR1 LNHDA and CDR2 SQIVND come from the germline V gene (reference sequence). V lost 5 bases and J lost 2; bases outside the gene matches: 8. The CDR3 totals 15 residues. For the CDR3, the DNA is TGTGCCAGTAGTCCGGGACTAGACTCGACCTACGAGCAGTACTTC. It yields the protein CASSPGLDSTYEQYF.

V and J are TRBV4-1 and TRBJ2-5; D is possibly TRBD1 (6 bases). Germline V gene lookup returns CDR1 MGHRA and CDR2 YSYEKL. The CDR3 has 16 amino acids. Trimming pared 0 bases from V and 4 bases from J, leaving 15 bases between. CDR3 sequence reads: CASSQEGGRGVETQYF. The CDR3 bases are TGCGCCAGCAGCCAAGAAGGCGGCAGGGGAGTAGAGACCCAGTACTTC.

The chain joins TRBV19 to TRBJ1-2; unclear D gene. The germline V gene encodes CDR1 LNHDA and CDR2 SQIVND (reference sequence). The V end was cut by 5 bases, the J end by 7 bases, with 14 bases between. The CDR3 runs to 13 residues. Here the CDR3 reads CASSRTGGSGYTF. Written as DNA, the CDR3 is TGTGCCAGTAGTCGAACGGGAGGGTCTGGCTACACCTTC.

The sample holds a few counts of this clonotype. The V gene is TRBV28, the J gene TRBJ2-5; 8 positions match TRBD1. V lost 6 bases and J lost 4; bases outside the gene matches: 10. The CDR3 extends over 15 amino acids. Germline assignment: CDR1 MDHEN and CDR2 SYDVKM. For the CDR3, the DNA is TGTGCCAGCAGCCCCGGACAGGGAAGGGGAGAGACCCAGTACTTC. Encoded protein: CASSPGQGRGETQYF.

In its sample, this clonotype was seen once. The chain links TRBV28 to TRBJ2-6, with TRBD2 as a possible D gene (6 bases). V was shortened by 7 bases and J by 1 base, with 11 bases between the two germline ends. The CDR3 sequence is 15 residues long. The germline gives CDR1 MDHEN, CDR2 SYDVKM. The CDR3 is CASNSRGSGANVLTF. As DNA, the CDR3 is TGTGCCAGCAACTCCCGGGGGTCTGGGGCCAACGTCCTGACTTTC.

This chain's CDR3 is CASSIETLSYEQYF. In DNA form, the CDR3 reads TGTGCCAGCAGCATTGAGACTTTATCCTACGAGCAGTACTTC. This sequence joins TRBV28 and TRBJ2-7; D is unclear. The CDR3 runs 14 residues. Germline V lookup: CDR1 MDHEN, CDR2 SYDVKM. Trimming took 6 bases from V and 1 from J, leaving 13 bases between them.

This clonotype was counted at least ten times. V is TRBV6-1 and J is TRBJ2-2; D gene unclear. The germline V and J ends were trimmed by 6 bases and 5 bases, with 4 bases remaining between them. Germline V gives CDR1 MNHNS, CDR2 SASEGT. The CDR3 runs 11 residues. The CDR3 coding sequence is TGTGCCAGCAGCCAAACCGGGGAGCTGTTTTTT. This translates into CASSQTGELFF.

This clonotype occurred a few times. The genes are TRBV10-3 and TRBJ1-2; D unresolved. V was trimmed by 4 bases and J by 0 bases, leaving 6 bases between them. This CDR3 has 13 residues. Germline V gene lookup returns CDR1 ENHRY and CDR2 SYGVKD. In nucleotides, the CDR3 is TGTGCCATCAGTGGAAGTCCTAACTATGGCTACACCTTC. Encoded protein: CAISGSPNYGYTF.

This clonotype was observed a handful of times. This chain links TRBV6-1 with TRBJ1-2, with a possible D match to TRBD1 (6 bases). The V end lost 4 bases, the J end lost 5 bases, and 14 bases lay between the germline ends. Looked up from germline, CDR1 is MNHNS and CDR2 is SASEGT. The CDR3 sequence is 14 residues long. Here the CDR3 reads CASSASGTTYGYTF. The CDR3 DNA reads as TGTGCCAGCAGTGCCTCCGGGACAACTTATGGCTACACCTTC.

CDR3 DNA: TGTGCCAGCAGTGACTCGCTGAATGAGCAGTACTTC. Residues: CASSDSLNEQYF. This chain connects TRBV6-4 to TRBJ2-7; the D is unclear. CDR1 and CDR2 from the germline V gene are MRHNA and SNTAGT. Trimming left V 0 bases short and J 7 bases short, with 7 bases between. The CDR3 runs 12 residues.

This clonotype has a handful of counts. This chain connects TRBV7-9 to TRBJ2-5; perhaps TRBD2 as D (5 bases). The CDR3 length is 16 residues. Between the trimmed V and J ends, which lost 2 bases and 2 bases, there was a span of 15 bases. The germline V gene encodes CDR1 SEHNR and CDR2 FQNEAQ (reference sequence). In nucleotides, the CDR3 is TGTGCCAGCAGCTTAAATTCCGGGGAGCAACAAGAGACCCAGTACTTC. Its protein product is CASSLNSGEQQETQYF.